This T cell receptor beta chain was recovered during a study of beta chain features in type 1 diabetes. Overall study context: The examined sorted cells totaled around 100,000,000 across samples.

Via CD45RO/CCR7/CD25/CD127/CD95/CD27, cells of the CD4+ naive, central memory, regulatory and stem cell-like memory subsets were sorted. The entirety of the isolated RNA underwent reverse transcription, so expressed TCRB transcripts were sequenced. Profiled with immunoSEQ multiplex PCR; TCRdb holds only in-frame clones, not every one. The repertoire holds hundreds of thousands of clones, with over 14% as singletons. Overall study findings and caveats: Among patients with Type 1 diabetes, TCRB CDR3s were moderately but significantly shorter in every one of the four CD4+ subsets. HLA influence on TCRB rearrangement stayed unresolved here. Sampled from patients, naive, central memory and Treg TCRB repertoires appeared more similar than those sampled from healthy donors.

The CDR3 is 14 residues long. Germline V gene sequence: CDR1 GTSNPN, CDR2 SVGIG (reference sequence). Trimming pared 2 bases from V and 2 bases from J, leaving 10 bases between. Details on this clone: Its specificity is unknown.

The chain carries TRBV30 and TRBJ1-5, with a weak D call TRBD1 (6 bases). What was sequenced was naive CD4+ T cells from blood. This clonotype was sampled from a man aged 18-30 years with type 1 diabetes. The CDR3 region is CAWSMGAGNQPQHF. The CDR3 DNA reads TGTGCCTGGAGTATGGGGGCCGGCAATCAGCCCCAGCATTTT.